Listed here are 21 T cell receptor beta chains from one sample, sequenced in a study of blood T cell repertoires in COVID-19. The data were produced by immunoSEQ multiplex PCR, yet TCRdb's version contains in-frame clones alone and is incomplete. Counted here are roughly 45,000 clones, just under 85% occurring once; the ten biggest clones make up approximately 5%. The sample comprised peripheral blood. The origin of the receptors is a man aged 45 to 65 with active COVID-19.

The table lists this clone with a count of one. The V and J genes are TRBV7-2 and TRBJ1-1; tentative D call: TRBD1 (5 bases). Trimming cost V 8 bases and J 1 base, with 11 bases left between them. The CDR3 has 13 residues. The V gene's germline CDR1 is SGHTA and CDR2 FQGNSA. The CDR3 loop reads CASFSQGNTEAFF. The CDR3 nucleotides read TGTGCCAGCTTCTCGCAGGGGAACACTGAAGCTTTCTTT.

The V call is TRBV29-1, the J call TRBJ2-7, with D tentatively TRBD1 (5 bases). The V end was cut by 6 bases, the J end by 4 bases, with 10 bases between. CDR3 length: 11 amino acids. Germline assignment: CDR1 SQVTM and CDR2 ANQGSEA. CDR3 amino acids: CSVKRQYEQYF. CDR3 DNA sequence: TGCAGCGTAAAAAGACAGTACGAGCAGTACTTC.

A few counts support this clone. Other nucleotide sequences from this sample produce the same CDR3. The rearrangement joins TRBV9 to TRBJ2-3, with a weak D call TRBD2 (6 bases). Germline lookup yields CDR1 SGDLS and CDR2 YYNGEE. This CDR3 contains 15 residues. V dropped 0 bases and J dropped 2 bases, with 10 bases sitting between them. Here the CDR3 DNA reads TGTGCCAGCAGCGTAGGCGGGACCTACACAGATACGCAGTATTTT. The encoded protein is CASSVGGTYTDTQYF.

This clone turned up a few times. The chain recombines TRBV5-4 with TRBJ2-1; 11 positions agree with TRBD1. Per the germline V gene, CDR1 is SGHNT and CDR2 is YYREEE (reference sequence). The V segment lost 4 bases and the J segment 4 bases; nucleotides outside the gene matches: 16. This CDR3 is 19 amino acids long. CDR3 loop: CASSDRDRGITTLYNEQFF. CDR3 nucleotides: TGTGCCAGCAGCGACCGGGACAGGGGGATAACCACCCTTTACAATGAGCAGTTCTTC.

The chain joins TRBV7-2 to TRBJ1-2; TRBD1 matches 8 bases. Germline CDR1 reads SGHTA; CDR2 reads FQGNSA. The CDR3 contains 16 residues. V lost 3 bases to trimming and J lost 2 bases; unmatched junction nucleotides: 8. The chain's CDR3 is CASSFSTGAPNYGYTF. The CDR3 DNA reads TGTGCCAGCAGCTTTTCGACAGGGGCGCCGAACTATGGCTACACCTTC.

V and J are TRBV7-2 and TRBJ1-5; no definite D call. This CDR3 comprises 15 residues. CDR1 and CDR2 (germline): SGHTA, FQGNSA. Between the trimmed V and J ends, which lost 1 base and 7 bases, there was a span of 14 bases. CDR3 protein: CASSLVWGEGQPQHF. CDR3 sequence (DNA): TGTGCCAGCAGCTTAGTGTGGGGAGAGGGACAGCCCCAGCATTTT.

In its sample, this clone was seen a few times. The rearrangement uses TRBV28 and TRBJ1-4; 9 nucleotides agree with TRBD1. The trim removed 5 bases at V and 12 bases at J, leaving 10 bases unmatched. Germline CDR1 is MDHEN and CDR2 is SYDVKM. There are 14 residues in the CDR3. The CDR3 protein is CASSLGTGNRELFF. The CDR3, as DNA: TGTGCCAGCAGTCTCGGGACAGGGAATAGAGAACTGTTTTTT.

This rearrangement joins TRBV6-5 to TRBJ1-1, with unresolved D. The germline V and J ends were trimmed by 0 bases and 3 bases, with 11 bases remaining between them. The CDR3 sequence is 15 residues long. The germline V gene encodes CDR1 MNHEY and CDR2 SVGAGI. For the CDR3, the DNA is TGTGCCAGCAGTTACTCACTCACTTCTCACACTGAAGCTTTCTTT. This encodes CASSYSLTSHTEAFF.

This chain connects TRBV5-1 to TRBJ2-5, with D tentatively TRBD1 (6 bases). The CDR3 length is 13 residues. Germline lookup yields CDR1 SGHRS and CDR2 YFSETQ. V dropped 2 bases and J dropped 2 bases, with 7 bases sitting between them. Here the CDR3 reads CASSFGQQETQYF. The CDR3 DNA reads as TGCGCCAGCAGCTTCGGACAGCAAGAGACCCAGTACTTC.

The CDR3 DNA reads as TGCGCCAGCAAAAGGACAGGGTACGAGCAGTACTTC. Its translation: CASKRTGYEQYF. The rearrangement links TRBV5-1 to TRBJ2-7, with 8 nucleotides matching TRBD1. Trimming took 6 bases from V and 4 from J; bases not matched to a gene: 3. The CDR3 spans 12 residues. Germline CDR1 and CDR2: SGHRS and YFSETQ.

The V gene is TRBV6-4, the J gene TRBJ1-6, with D hard to call. CDR3 size: 13 residues. Germline V gives CDR1 MRHNA, CDR2 SNTAGT. V lost 4 bases to trimming and J lost 7 bases, with 8 bases between them. The CDR3 DNA reads as TGTGCCAGCAGTGTTTCGAGAAATTCACCCCTCCACTTT. Protein product: CASSVSRNSPLHF.

The chain carries TRBV5-1 and TRBJ1-4; 11 nucleotides line up with TRBD1. Germline lookup yields CDR1 SGHRS and CDR2 YFSETQ. The V gene end was trimmed by 2 bases and the J gene end by 5 bases; junction bases not matched to a gene: 8. There are 17 residues in the CDR3. CDR3 in amino acids: CASSLRPRDRGNEKLFF. CDR3 coding DNA: TGCGCCAGCAGCTTACGTCCGAGGGACAGGGGGAATGAAAAACTGTTTTTT. Variable domain in full (rest from reference TRBV5-1 and TRBJ1-4): KAGVTQTPRYLIKTRGQQVTLSCSPISGHRSVSWYQQTPGQGLQFLFEYFSETQRNKGNFPGRFSGRQFSNSRSEMNVSTLELGDSALYLCASSLRPRDRGNEKLFFGSGTQLSVL.

J is TRBJ1-3 and V is TRBV29-1; no clear D gene. The length of the CDR3 is 12 residues. Germline CDR1 SQVTM, CDR2 ANQGSEA. Trimming stripped 4 bases from V and 4 bases from J, with 8 bases between. The DNA of the CDR3 is TGCAGCGTTGCCCTGTCGGGAAACACCATATATTTT. As protein: CSVALSGNTIYF.

The J gene is TRBJ1-2, the V gene TRBV12-3 or TRBV12-4; the D is unclear. Trimming cost V 3 bases and J 3 bases, with 8 bases left between them. This CDR3 is built from 13 residues. The CDR3 sequence: CASSLSTDYGYTF. The CDR3 coding sequence is TGTGCCAGCAGTTTGAGTACGGACTATGGCTACACCTTC.

The CDR3 sequence: CASSQNNPEQFF. Written as DNA, the CDR3 is TGTGCCAGCAGCCAAAACAATCCTGAGCAGTTCTTC. The chain combines TRBV5-4 with TRBJ2-1, with D unclear. The CDR3 extends over 12 amino acids. Between the trimmed V and J ends, which lost 4 bases and 9 bases, there was a span of 11 bases. In germline, CDR1 is SGHNT, CDR2 YYREEE (reference sequence).

The genes are TRBV24-1 and TRBJ2-1; 11 nucleotides line up with TRBD2. The CDR3 spans 18 residues. Per the germline V gene, CDR1 is KGHDR and CDR2 is SFDVKD. Trimming at V came to 2 bases and at J to 3 bases, leaving 8 bases not matched to a gene. The CDR3 coding sequence is TGTGCCACCAGTGATTCCCGACTAGCGGGGCCTAACTACAATGAGCAGTTCTTC. This translates into CATSDSRLAGPNYNEQFF.

The chain couples TRBV19 to TRBJ2-5; 9 nucleotides line up with TRBD2. This CDR3 contains 14 residues. With 6 bases clipped from V and 5 bases from J, the junction kept 7 bases outside the gene matches. CDR1 and CDR2 from the germline V gene are LNHDA and SQIVND (reference sequence). CDR3 in amino acids: CASRDSGSAETQYF. The CDR3 DNA is TGTGCCAGTAGGGATAGCGGGAGTGCTGAGACCCAGTACTTC. The whole variable domain, remainder taken from reference TRBV19 and TRBJ2-5, is DGGITQSPKYLFRKEGQNVTLSCEQNLNHDAMYWYRQDPGQGLRLIYYSQIVNDFQKGDIAEGYSVSREKKESFPLTVTSAQKNPTAFYLCASRDSGSAETQYFGPGTRLLVL.

The gene calls are TRBV7-2 and TRBJ1-6, with 7 bases fitting TRBD1. This CDR3 contains 15 residues. The germline CDR1 and CDR2 sequences are SGHTA and FQGNSA. The ends lost 4 bases at V and 5 bases at J; junction bases unmatched: 5. The CDR3 here is CASSSGGPDNSPLHF. The CDR3, as DNA: TGTGCCAGCAGCTCAGGGGGGCCTGATAATTCACCCCTCCACTTT.

This sequence joins TRBV18 and TRBJ1-1, with D uncertain. The CDR3 has 13 amino acids. Per the germline V gene, CDR1 is KGHSH and CDR2 is LQKENI. Trimming stripped 5 bases from V and 4 bases from J, with 11 bases between. The CDR3 DNA follows: TGTGCCAGCTCATCCGACAAGGCCACTGAAGCTTTCTTT. This sequence encodes CASSSDKATEAFF.

The chain couples TRBV19 to TRBJ2-2; 11 nucleotides line up with TRBD2. The CDR3 is 14 residues long. The V segment lost 7 bases and the J segment 4 bases; nucleotides outside the gene matches: 2. Per the germline V gene, CDR1 is LNHDA and CDR2 is SQIVND (reference sequence). For the CDR3, the DNA is TGTGCCAGTACCGGGACTAGCGGCACCGGGGAGCTGTTTTTT. It is translated as CASTGTSGTGELFF.

V usage is TRBV2 and J usage is TRBJ2-7; possibly TRBD1 for D (5 bases). The V gene lost 5 bases and the J gene lost 2 bases, with 16 bases spanning the gap. Germline values: CDR1 SNHLY, CDR2 FYNNEI. This CDR3 contains 15 residues. The CDR3 DNA follows: TGTGCCAGCAGTCGATCACAGGTACCGACCTACGAGCAGTACTTC. Protein product: CASSRSQVPTYEQYF. The whole variable domain, remainder taken from reference TRBV2 and TRBJ2-7, is EPEVTQTPSHQVTQMGQEVILRCVPISNHLYFYWYRQILGQKVEFLVSFYNNEISEKSEIFDDQFSVERPDGSNFTLKIRSTKLEDSAMYFCASSRSQVPTYEQYFGPGTRLTVT.